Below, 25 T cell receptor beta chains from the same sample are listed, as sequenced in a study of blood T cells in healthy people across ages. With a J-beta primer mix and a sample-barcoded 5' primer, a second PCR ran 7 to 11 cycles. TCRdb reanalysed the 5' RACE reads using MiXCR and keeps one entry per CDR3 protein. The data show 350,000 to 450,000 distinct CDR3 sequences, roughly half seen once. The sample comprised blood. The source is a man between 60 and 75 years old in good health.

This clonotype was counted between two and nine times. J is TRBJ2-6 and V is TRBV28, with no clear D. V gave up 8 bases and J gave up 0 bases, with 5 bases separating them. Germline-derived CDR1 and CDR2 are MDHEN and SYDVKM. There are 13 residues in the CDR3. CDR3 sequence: CASVLSGANVLTF. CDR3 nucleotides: TGTGCCAGCGTTCTCTCTGGGGCCAACGTCCTGACTTTC.

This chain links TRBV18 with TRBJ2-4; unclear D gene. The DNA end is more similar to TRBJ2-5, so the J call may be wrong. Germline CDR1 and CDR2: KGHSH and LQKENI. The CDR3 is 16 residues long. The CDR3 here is CASSPSGSQIQETQYF. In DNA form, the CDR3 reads TGTGCCAGCTCACCATCCGGCAGCCAAATCCAAGAGACCCAGTACTTC.

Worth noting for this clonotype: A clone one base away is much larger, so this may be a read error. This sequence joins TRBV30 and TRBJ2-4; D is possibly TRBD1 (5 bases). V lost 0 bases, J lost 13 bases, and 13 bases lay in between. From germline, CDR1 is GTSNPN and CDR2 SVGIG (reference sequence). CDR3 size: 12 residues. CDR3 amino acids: CAWSVWGSWQYF. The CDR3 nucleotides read TGTGCCTGGAGTGTATGGGGCTCCTGGCAGTACTTC.

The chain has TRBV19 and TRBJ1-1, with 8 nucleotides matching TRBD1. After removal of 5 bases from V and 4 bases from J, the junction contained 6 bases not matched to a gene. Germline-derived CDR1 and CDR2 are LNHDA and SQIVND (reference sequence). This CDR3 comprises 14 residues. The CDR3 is CASSGQGLVTEAFF. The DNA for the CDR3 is TGTGCCAGTAGTGGACAGGGCTTGGTCACTGAAGCTTTCTTT.

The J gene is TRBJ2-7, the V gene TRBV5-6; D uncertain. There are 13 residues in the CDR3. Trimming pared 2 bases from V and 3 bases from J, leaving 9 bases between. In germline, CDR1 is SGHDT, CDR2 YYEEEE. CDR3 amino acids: CASSLDGFYEQYF. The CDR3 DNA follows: TGTGCCAGCAGCTTAGACGGATTCTACGAGCAGTACTTC.

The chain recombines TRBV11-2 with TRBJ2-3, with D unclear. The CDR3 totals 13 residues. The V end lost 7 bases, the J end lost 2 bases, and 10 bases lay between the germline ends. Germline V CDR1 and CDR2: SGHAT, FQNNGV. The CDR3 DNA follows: TGTGCCAGCAACGGCTATTACACAGATACGCAGTATTTT. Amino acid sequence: CASNGYYTDTQYF.

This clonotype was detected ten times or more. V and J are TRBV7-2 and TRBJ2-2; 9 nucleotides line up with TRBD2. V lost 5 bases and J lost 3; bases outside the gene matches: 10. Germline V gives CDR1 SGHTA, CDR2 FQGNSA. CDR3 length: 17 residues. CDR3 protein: CASSLHRTSVDTGELFF. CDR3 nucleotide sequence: TGTGCCAGCAGCCTACACAGGACTAGCGTCGACACCGGGGAGCTGTTTTTT. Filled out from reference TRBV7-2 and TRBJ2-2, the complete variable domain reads GAGVSQSPSNKVTEKGKDVELRCDPISGHTALYWYRQSLGQGLEFLIYFQGNSAPDKSGLPSDRFSAERTGGSVSTLTIQRTQQEDSAVYLCASSLHRTSVDTGELFFGEGSRLTVL.

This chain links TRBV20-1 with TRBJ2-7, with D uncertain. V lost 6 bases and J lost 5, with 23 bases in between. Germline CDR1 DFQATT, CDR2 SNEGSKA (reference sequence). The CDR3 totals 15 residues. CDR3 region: CSAADLDRGLHEQYF. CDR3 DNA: TGCAGTGCCGCAGACCTAGACCGCGGCCTCCACGAGCAGTACTTC.

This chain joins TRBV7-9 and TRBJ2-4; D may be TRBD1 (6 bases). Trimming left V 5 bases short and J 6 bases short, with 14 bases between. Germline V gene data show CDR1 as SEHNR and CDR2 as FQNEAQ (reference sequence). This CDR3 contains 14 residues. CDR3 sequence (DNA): TGTGCCAGCAGCCAAGGACAGCAACTAAACATTCAGTACTTC. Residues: CASSQGQQLNIQYF. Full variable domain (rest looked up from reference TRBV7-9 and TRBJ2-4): DTGVSQNPRHKITKRGQNVTFRCDPISEHNRLYWYRQTLGQGPEFLTYFQNEAQLEKSRLLSDRFSAERPKGSFSTLEIQRTEQGDSAMYLCASSQGQQLNIQYFGAGTRLSVL.

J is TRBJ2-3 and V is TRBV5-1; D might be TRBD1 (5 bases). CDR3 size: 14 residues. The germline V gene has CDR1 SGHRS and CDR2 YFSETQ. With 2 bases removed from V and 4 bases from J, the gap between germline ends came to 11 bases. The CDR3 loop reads CASSLGVPPDTQYF. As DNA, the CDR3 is TGCGCCAGCAGCTTAGGGGTTCCCCCAGATACGCAGTATTTT. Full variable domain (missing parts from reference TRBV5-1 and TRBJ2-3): KAGVTQTPRYLIKTRGQQVTLSCSPISGHRSVSWYQQTPGQGLQFLFEYFSETQRNKGNFPGRFSGRQFSNSRSEMNVSTLELGDSALYLCASSLGVPPDTQYFGPGTRLTVL.

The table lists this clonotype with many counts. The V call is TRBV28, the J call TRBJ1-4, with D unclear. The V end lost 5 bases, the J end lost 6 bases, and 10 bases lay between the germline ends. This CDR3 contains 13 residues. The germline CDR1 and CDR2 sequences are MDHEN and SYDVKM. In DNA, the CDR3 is TGTGCCAGCAGTCGGGTCTGGGATGAAAAACTGTTTTTT. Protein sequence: CASSRVWDEKLFF.

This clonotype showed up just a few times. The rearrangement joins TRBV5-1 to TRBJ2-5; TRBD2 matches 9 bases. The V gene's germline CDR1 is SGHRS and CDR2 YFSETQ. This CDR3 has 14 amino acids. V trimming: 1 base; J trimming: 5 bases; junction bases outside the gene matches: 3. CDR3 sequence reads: CASSLIGLAETQYF. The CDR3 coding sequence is TGCGCCAGCAGCTTGATAGGACTAGCGGAGACCCAGTACTTC.

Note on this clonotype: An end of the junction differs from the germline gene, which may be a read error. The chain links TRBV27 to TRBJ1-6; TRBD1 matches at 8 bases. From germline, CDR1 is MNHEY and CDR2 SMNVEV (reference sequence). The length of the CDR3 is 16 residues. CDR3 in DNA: TGTGCCGGCAGTCCGCAGGGGGCGCGGAGGTGTTCACCCCTCCACTTT. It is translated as CAGSPQGARRCSPLHF.

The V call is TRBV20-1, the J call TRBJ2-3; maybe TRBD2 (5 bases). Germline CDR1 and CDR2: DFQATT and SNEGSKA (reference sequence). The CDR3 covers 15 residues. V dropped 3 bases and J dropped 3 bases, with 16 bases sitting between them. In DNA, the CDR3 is TGCAGTGCTAGTCCGGTCGGGAAGTCAACAGATACGCAGTATTTT. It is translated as CSASPVGKSTDTQYF.

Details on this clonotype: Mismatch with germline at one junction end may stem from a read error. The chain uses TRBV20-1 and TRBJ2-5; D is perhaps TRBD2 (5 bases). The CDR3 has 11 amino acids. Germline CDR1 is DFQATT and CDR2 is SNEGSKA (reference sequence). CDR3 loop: CSANYGETRYF. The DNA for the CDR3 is TGCAGTGCGAATTACGGGGAGACCCGGTACTTC.

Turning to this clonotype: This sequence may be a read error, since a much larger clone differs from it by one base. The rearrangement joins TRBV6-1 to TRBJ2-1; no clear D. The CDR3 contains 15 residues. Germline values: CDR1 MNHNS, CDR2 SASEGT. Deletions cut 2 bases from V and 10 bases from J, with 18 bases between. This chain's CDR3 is CASSEQQIFSYEQFF. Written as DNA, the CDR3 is TGTGCCAGCAGTGAACAACAGATCTTCTCCTACGAGCAGTTCTTC.

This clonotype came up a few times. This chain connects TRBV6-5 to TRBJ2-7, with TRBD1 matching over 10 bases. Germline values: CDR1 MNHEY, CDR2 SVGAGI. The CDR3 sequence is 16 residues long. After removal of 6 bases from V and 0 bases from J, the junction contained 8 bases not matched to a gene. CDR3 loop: CASSSKGQGTSYEQYF. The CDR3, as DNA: TGTGCCAGCAGCTCCAAGGGACAGGGGACCTCCTACGAGCAGTACTTC.

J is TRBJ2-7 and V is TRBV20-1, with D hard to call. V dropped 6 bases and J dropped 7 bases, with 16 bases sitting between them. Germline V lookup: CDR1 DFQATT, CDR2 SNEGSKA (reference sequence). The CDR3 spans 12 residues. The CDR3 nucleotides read TGCAGTGCCCTATATGATAACAGTGAGCAGTACTTC. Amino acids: CSALYDNSEQYF.

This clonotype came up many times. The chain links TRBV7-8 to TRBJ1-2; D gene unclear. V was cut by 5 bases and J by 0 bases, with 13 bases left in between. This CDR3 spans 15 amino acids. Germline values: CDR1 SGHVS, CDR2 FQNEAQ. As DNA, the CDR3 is TGTGCCAGCAGCCTCATGTCGGTAGCTAACTATGGCTACACCTTC. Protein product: CASSLMSVANYGYTF.

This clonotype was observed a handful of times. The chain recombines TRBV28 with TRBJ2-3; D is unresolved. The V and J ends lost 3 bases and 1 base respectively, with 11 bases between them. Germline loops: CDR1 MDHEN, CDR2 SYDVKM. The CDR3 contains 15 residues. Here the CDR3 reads CASSFWSGRTDTQYF. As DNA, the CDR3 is TGTGCCAGCAGTTTTTGGTCCGGGCGCACAGATACGCAGTATTTT.

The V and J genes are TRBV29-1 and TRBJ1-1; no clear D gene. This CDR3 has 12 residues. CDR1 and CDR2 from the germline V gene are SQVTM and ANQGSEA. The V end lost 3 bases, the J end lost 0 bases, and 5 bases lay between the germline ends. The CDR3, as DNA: TGCAGCGTTGATGTAGTGAACACTGAAGCTTTCTTT. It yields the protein CSVDVVNTEAFF.

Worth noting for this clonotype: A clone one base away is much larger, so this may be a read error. This chain's CDR3 is CASSPSPGQISGANVLTF. CDR3 nucleotides: TGTGCCAGCAGTCCATCCCCGGGGCAAATCTCTGGGGCCAACGTCCTGACTTTC. This chain connects TRBV27 to TRBJ2-6; the D call may be TRBD1 or TRBD2 (5 bases each). The germline gives CDR1 MNHEY, CDR2 SMNVEV (reference sequence). V lost 5 bases to trimming and J lost 0 bases, with 17 bases between them. The CDR3 has 18 amino acids. The complete variable domain, with remaining parts taken from reference TRBV27 and TRBJ2-6, reads EAQVTQNPRYLITVTGKKLTVTCSQNMNHEYMSWYRQDPGLGLRQIYYSMNVEVTDKGDVPEGYKVSRKEKRNFPLILESPSPNQTSLYFCASSPSPGQISGANVLTFGAGSRLTVL.

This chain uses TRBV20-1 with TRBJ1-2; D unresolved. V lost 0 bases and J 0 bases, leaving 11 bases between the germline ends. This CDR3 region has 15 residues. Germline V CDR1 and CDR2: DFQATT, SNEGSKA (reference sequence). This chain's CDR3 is CSARDLGAPNYGYTF. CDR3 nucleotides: TGCAGTGCTAGAGATTTAGGAGCCCCTAACTATGGCTACACCTTC.

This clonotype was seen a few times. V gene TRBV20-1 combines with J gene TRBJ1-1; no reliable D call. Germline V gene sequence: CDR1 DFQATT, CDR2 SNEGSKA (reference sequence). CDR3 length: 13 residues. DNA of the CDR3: TGCAGGTCCTCCCCCTCCGTGAACACTGAAGCTTTCTTT. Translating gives CRSSPSVNTEAFF.

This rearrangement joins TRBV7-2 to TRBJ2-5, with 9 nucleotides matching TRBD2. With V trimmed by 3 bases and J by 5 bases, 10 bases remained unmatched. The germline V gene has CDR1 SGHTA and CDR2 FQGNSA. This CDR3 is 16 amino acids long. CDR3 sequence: CASSFSAGGGGETQYF. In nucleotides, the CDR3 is TGTGCCAGCAGCTTCTCGGCGGGAGGGGGAGGGGAGACCCAGTACTTC. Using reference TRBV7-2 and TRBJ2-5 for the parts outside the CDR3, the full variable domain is GAGVSQSPSNKVTEKGKDVELRCDPISGHTALYWYRQSLGQGLEFLIYFQGNSAPDKSGLPSDRFSAERTGGSVSTLTIQRTQQEDSAVYLCASSFSAGGGGETQYFGPGTRLLVL.